These 24 T cell receptor beta chains were all obtained from the same sample, sequenced in a study of CD8+ T cells in alopecia areata. Treatment indicated: oral pan-JAK inhibitor, 5-10 mg twice daily. cDNA prepared by RNA extraction and subsequent reverse transcription served as the template for sequencing. Sequencing was performed with immunoSEQ multiplex PCR; in TCRdb, only in-frame clones are kept and a portion is missing. The sample has approximately 140,000 clones; approximately 85% are singletons. The material was CD8+ T cells sorted from blood, obtained at week 4, from a patient treated with tofacitinib. The receptors here all came from a human donor with alopecia areata.

The rearrangement uses TRBV21-1 and TRBJ2-1; TRBD2 was called by the table and not checked on the DNA. TRBV21-1 is a pseudogene segment. There are 16 residues in the CDR3. The chain's CDR3 is CASSKPRDSRIEEQFF. CDR3 in DNA: TGTGCCAGCAGCAAACCCCGGGACTCCCGTATTGAGGAGCAGTTCTTC.

The V call is TRBV9, the J call TRBJ2-1; 7 positions agree with TRBD1. This CDR3 has 12 residues. V was clipped by 3 bases and J by 9 bases; unmatched bases: 3. Germline CDR1 is SGDLS and CDR2 is YYNGEE. CDR3 in DNA: TGTGCCAGCAGCGGACAGGGAATTGAGCAGTTCTTC. This gives the protein CASSGQGIEQFF.

The genes are TRBV4-1 and TRBJ2-7, with 8 bases matching TRBD2. The germline gives CDR1 MGHRA, CDR2 YSYEKL. This CDR3 has 14 residues. V gave up 4 bases and J gave up 3 bases; unmatched junction bases: 5. The DNA for the CDR3 is TGCGCCAGCAGCCTACGGGAGGGGGGCTACGAGCAGTACTTC. Protein product: CASSLREGGYEQYF.

This rearrangement joins TRBV19 to TRBJ1-1; possibly TRBD1 for D (6 bases). Trimming stripped 6 bases from V and 5 bases from J, with 10 bases between. CDR3 length equals 12 residues. Germline V gives CDR1 LNHDA, CDR2 SQIVND (reference sequence). The CDR3 spells CASRSGETEAFF. In DNA form, the CDR3 reads TGTGCCAGTAGGTCAGGGGAGACTGAAGCTTTCTTT.

The V gene is TRBV4-1, the J gene TRBJ2-5; 8 bases map to TRBD1. Per germline, CDR1 MGHRA and CDR2 YSYEKL. The CDR3 is 13 residues long. Trimming at V came to 3 bases and at J to 5 bases, leaving 2 bases not matched to a gene. CDR3 residues: CASSHRQGETQYF. The CDR3 DNA is TGCGCCAGCAGCCATAGACAGGGGGAGACCCAGTACTTC.

This rearrangement joins TRBV6-1 to TRBJ2-5; D gene ambiguous. Germline CDR1 MNHNS, CDR2 SASEGT. This CDR3 is 15 amino acids long. The V end lost 1 base, the J end lost 0 bases, and 9 bases lay between the germline ends. CDR3 in amino acids: CASSEDSVYQETQYF. The CDR3, as DNA: TGTGCCAGCAGTGAAGATTCTGTGTACCAAGAGACCCAGTACTTC.

J is TRBJ1-2 and V is TRBV4-3; the D gene is possibly TRBD1 (6 bases). The germline gives CDR1 LGHNA, CDR2 YSLEER. The CDR3 runs to 15 residues. V was clipped by 0 bases and J by 6 bases, with 14 bases between them. CDR3: CASSQDRQGKDGYTF. CDR3 bases: TGCGCCAGCAGCCAAGATCGGCAGGGGAAAGATGGCTACACCTTC.

V is TRBV11-2 and J is TRBJ2-2; D not certain. Trimming stripped 5 bases from V and 1 base from J, with 5 bases between. Looked up from germline, CDR1 is SGHAT and CDR2 is FQNNGV. The CDR3 is 13 amino acids. The CDR3 DNA reads TGTGCCAGCAGCAACCGGAACACCGGGGAGCTGTTTTTT. It is translated as CASSNRNTGELFF.

The genes are TRBV7-2 and TRBJ1-5, with D possibly being TRBD1 (5 bases). V was trimmed by 4 bases and J by 0 bases, leaving 16 bases between them. This CDR3 has 17 residues. Per germline, CDR1 SGHTA and CDR2 FQGNSA. CDR3 sequence: CASSSGGWGYSNQPQHF. In DNA form, the CDR3 reads TGTGCCAGCAGCTCAGGAGGATGGGGCTATAGCAATCAGCCCCAGCATTTT.

The chain is built from TRBV29-1 and TRBJ2-7; the D is unclear. Trimming stripped 3 bases from V and 7 bases from J, with 13 bases between. This CDR3 has 12 residues. CDR1 is SQVTM, CDR2 ANQGSEA, per germline. CDR3 residues: CSVELGLGEQYF. The CDR3 DNA reads TGCAGCGTTGAGCTGGGCTTAGGGGAGCAGTACTTC.

This chain links TRBV4-3 with TRBJ2-1, with 15 bases lining up with TRBD2. CDR1 and CDR2 from the germline V gene are LGHNA and YSLEER. V was clipped by 4 bases and J by 0 bases; unmatched bases: 4. The CDR3 is 18 residues long. CDR3 DNA sequence: TGCGCCAGCAGCCGGGGGACTAGCGGGGGGTTCTCCTACAATGAGCAGTTCTTC. Amino acids: CASSRGTSGGFSYNEQFF.

Here the CDR3 DNA reads TGCAGCGCCCGACGAAACACCGGGGAGCTGTTTTTT. Its translation: CSARRNTGELFF. The genes are TRBV29-1 and TRBJ2-2; D gene ambiguous. This CDR3 comprises 12 residues. The V gene's germline CDR1 is SQVTM and CDR2 ANQGSEA. V lost 7 bases, J lost 2 bases, and 8 bases lay in between.

This chain connects TRBV7-9 to TRBJ2-2; either TRBD1 or TRBD2 may fit D (5 bases each). Germline V gene sequence: CDR1 SEHNR, CDR2 FQNEAQ (reference sequence). There are 13 residues in the CDR3. V lost 8 bases, J lost 4 bases, and 11 bases lay in between. For the CDR3, the DNA is TGTGCCAGCTGGGGGTTCGTCACCGGGGAGCTGTTTTTT. Protein: CASWGFVTGELFF.

The chain uses TRBV7-9 and TRBJ2-3, with D possibly matching TRBD2 (6 bases). V dropped 5 bases and J dropped 0 bases, with 12 bases sitting between them. This CDR3 comprises 15 residues. CDR1 and CDR2 from the germline V gene are SEHNR and FQNEAQ (reference sequence). In DNA, the CDR3 is TGTGCCAGCAGCCCAACTAGCTTAAGCACAGATACGCAGTATTTT. It specifies CASSPTSLSTDTQYF.

J is TRBJ2-2 and V is TRBV29-1, with D perhaps matching TRBD1 (5 bases). Trimming took off 4 bases at V and 1 base at J, with 13 bases between the two ends. The CDR3 extends over 15 amino acids. CDR1 is SQVTM, CDR2 ANQGSEA, per germline. The CDR3 reads CSVGGLGQNTGELFF. In DNA, the CDR3 is TGCAGCGTTGGGGGCCTCGGACAGAACACCGGGGAGCTGTTTTTT.

CDR3 DNA: TGTGCCAGCAGCTTAGATGGGGACGGCTACACCTTC. Translated, it gives CASSLDGDGYTF. The chain has TRBV11-2 and TRBJ1-2; a possible D gene is TRBD1 (5 bases). V lost 0 bases, J lost 8 bases, and 7 bases lay in between. The length of the CDR3 is 12 residues. Germline values: CDR1 SGHAT, CDR2 FQNNGV.

This chain links TRBV6-6 with TRBJ1-4; 9 positions agree with TRBD1. Losses at the gene ends were 2 bases for V and 8 bases for J; bases not matched to a gene: 3. The CDR3 loop spans 14 amino acids. Germline-derived CDR1 and CDR2 are MNHNY and SVGAGI (reference sequence). In nucleotides, the CDR3 is TGTGCCAGCAGTTACCGGGACAGGGAAGAAAAACTGTTTTTT. The encoded protein is CASSYRDREEKLFF.

The chain combines TRBV4-2 with TRBJ2-5, with 9 bases lining up with TRBD1. V shed 1 base, J shed 3 bases, and the junction held 6 bases outside the gene matches. Germline values: CDR1 LGHNA, CDR2 YNFKEQ. CDR3 length: 16 residues. As DNA, the CDR3 is TGTGCCAGCAGCCAAGCGGGAGACAGGGGGAAAGAGACCCAGTACTTC. Protein: CASSQAGDRGKETQYF.

As DNA, the CDR3 is TGTGCCAGCAGCTCGGGACAGACCTACGAGCAGTACTTC. It translates to CASSSGQTYEQYF. V is TRBV7-9 and J is TRBJ2-7; 7 bases fit TRBD1. CDR1 and CDR2 (germline): SEHNR, FQNEAQ (reference sequence). The CDR3 is made up of 13 amino acids. With 4 bases clipped from V and 2 bases from J, the junction kept 2 bases outside the gene matches.

V gene TRBV29-1 combines with J gene TRBJ1-1, with TRBD1 matching 12 bases. This CDR3 contains 13 residues. J was trimmed by 6 bases and V by 7 bases; bases with no gene match: 6. Germline V CDR1 and CDR2: SQVTM, ANQGSEA. The CDR3 DNA follows: TGCAGCGCCGGGACAGGGGGCTTCGCTGAAGCTTTCTTT. This codes for CSAGTGGFAEAFF.

The chain carries TRBV14 and TRBJ2-2; 10 bases agree with TRBD2. V shed 2 bases and J 6 bases; nucleotides not matched to a gene: 6. The CDR3 runs 16 residues. The germline CDR1 and CDR2 sequences are SGHDN and FVKESK. CDR3 in amino acids: CASSQLTSGSSGELFF. The CDR3 coding sequence is TGTGCCAGCAGCCAATTGACTAGCGGGTCTTCCGGGGAGCTGTTTTTT.

J is TRBJ2-3 and V is TRBV29-1; 7 bases align to TRBD1. The V gene's germline CDR1 is SQVTM and CDR2 ANQGSEA. CDR3 length: 19 residues. The V and J ends lost 3 bases and 1 base, in that order; junction bases with no gene match: 19. CDR3 protein: CSVDGTDRAQDIGTDTQYF. CDR3 bases: TGCAGCGTTGATGGAACCGACAGGGCCCAGGATATCGGCACAGATACGCAGTATTTT.

The genes are TRBV4-1 and TRBJ2-3; 9 bases are shared with TRBD2. The germline gives CDR1 MGHRA, CDR2 YSYEKL. The CDR3 is 17 residues long. With V trimmed by 1 base and J by 1 base, 6 bases remained unmatched. The chain's CDR3 is CASSQAPSGGRTDTQYF. CDR3 DNA: TGCGCCAGCAGCCAAGCTCCAAGCGGGGGGCGCACAGATACGCAGTATTTT.

The chain recombines TRBV29-1 with TRBJ2-7; D is possibly TRBD1 or TRBD2 (5 bases each). V was pared by 7 bases and J by 0 bases, with 13 bases between. The CDR3 is 13 residues long. Germline V CDR1 and CDR2: SQVTM, ANQGSEA. CDR3 sequence (DNA): TGCAGCGCTACCAGGGAGAGCTCCTACGAGCAGTACTTC. It yields the protein CSATRESSYEQYF.